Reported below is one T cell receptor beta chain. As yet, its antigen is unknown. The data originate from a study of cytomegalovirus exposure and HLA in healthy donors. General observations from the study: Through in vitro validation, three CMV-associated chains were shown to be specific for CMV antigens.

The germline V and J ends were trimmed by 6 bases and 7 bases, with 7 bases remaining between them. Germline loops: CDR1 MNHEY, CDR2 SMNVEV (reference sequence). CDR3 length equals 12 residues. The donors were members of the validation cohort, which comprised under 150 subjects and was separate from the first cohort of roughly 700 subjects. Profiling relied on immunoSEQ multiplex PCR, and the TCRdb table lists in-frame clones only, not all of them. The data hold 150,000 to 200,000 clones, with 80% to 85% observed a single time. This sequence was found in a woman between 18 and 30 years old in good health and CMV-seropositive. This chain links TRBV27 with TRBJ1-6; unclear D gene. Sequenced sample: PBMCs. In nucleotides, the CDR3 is TGTGCCAGCAGATGGGAGAATTCACCCCTCCACTTT. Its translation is CASRWENSPLHF.